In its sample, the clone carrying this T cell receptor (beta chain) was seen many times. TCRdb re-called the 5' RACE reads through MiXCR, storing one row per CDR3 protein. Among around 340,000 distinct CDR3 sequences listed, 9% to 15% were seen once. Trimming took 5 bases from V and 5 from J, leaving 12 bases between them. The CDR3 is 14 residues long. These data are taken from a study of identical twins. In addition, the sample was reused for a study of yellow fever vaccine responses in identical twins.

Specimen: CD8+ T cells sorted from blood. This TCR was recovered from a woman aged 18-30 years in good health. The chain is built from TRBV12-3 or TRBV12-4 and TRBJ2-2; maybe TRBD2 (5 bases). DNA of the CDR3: TGTGCCAGCAGTCCCAGGACGGGAACCGGGGAGCTGTTTTTT. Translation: CASSPRTGTGELFF.